This TCR beta chain was sequenced in a study of Ad26.COV2.S vaccination and SARS-CoV-2 variants. At the level of the study: Recipients of Ad26.COV2.S got it intramuscularly, once or twice 56 days apart.

Repertoires were generated with immunoSEQ multiplex PCR, while TCRdb's copy carries only in-frame clones and drops some. The table lists approximately 350,000 clones, roughly four fifths of them singletons, with approximately 7.8% in the top ten. This CDR3 is built from 13 residues. Deletions cut 1 base from V and 10 bases from J, with 14 bases between. From germline, CDR1 is SQVTM and CDR2 ANQGSEA. As for treatment: some 20 received Ad26.COV2.S at low or high dose, single or two shots; several received placebo; per-sample allocation not given. Each sample was drawn 63 days after the first injection (of vaccine or placebo).

V and J are TRBV29-1 and TRBJ2-1; no firm D call. This sequence was found in a person aged 18-65 years who received the Ad26.COV2.S COVID-19 vaccine or a placebo. The sample here was peripheral blood, taken in a trial of Ad26.COV2.S vaccine versus placebo. The DNA of the CDR3 is TGCAGCGTTGAAGGCCTGTTAGGCGACGAGCAGTTCTTC. Amino acid sequence: CSVEGLLGDEQFF.